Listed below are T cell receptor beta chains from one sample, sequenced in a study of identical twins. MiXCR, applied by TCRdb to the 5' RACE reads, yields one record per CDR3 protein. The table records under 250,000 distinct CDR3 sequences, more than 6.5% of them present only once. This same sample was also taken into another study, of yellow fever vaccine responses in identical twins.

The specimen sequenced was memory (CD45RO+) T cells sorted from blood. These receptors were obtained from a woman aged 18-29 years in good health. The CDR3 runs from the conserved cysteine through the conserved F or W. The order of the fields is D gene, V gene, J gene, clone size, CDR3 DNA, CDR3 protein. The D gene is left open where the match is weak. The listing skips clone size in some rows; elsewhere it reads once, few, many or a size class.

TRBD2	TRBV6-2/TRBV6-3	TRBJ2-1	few	TGTGCCAGCAGTTATCTAGCGGGAGCGTACAATGAGCAGTTCTTC	CASSYLAGAYNEQFF
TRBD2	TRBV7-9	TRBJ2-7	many	TGTGCCAGCAGCTACACTACCGGGACTAGCGGGAGATTGTACTTC	CASSYTTGTSGRLYF
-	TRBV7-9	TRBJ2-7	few	TGTGCCAGCAGCTTAGTATCAGGGACGGGGCTAAGCGAGCAGTACTTC	CASSLVSGTGLSEQYF
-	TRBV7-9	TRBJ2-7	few	TGTGCCAGCAGCTTAGGGGGGGCCACCTACGAGCAGTACTTC	CASSLGGATYEQYF
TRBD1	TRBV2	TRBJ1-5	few	TGTGCCAGCAGACCCCAGGTGACAGGGGGGCAGCCCCAGCATTTT	CASRPQVTGGQPQHF
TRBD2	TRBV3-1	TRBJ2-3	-	TGTGCCAGCAGCCAAGATGGCGGGAGTAGGACAGATACGCAGTATTTT	CASSQDGGSRTDTQYF
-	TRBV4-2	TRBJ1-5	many	TGTGCCAGCAGCCAAGATCTCGAGGAGCAGCCCCAGCATTTT	CASSQDLEEQPQHF
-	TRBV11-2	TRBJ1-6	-	TGTGCCAGCAGCTTAGATAGGGGTACGCCCCTCCACTTT	CASSLDRGTPLHF
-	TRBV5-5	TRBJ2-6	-	TGTGCCAGCTTCCAAACTGGGGCCAACGTCCTGACTTTC	CASFQTGANVLTF
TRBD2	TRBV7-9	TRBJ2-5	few	TGTGCCAGCAGCTTAGTTCGGACTAGCGGGATTGCGGAGACCCAGTACTTC	CASSLVRTSGIAETQYF
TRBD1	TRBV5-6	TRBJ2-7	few	TGTGCCAGCAGCCCGGGCACAGGGGGCTTTGGAGAGCAGTACTTC	CASSPGTGGFGEQYF
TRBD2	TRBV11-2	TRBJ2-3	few	TGTGCCAGCAGCCTCTCGTTAGCGGGGGGGCCTGGAGATACGCAGTATTTT	CASSLSLAGGPGDTQYF
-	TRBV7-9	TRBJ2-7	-	TGTGCCAGCAGCTTAGATCAGAAGGAGCAGTACTTC	CASSLDQKEQYF
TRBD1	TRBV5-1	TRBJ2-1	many	TGCGCCAGCAGGAGTCAGGGGGCCTACAATGAGCAGTTCTTC	CASRSQGAYNEQFF
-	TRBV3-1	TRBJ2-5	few	TGTGCCAGCAGCTCCCTAAAAGAGACCCAGTACTTC	CASSSLKETQYF
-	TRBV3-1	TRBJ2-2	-	TGTGCCAGCAGCCAGATCGCAGGGGCCATGAACACCGGGGAGCTGTTTTTT	CASSQIAGAMNTGELFF
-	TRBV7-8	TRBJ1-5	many	TGTGCCAGCAGCTTAAAACCTAAGCAGCCCCAGCATTTT	CASSLKPKQPQHF
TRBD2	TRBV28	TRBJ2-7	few	TGTGCCAGCAGGGGGTTTACTAGCGGGGGAACCTACGAGCAGTACTTC	CASRGFTSGGTYEQYF
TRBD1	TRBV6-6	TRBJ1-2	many	TGTGCCAGCAGAGACGGACAGGTGGATGGCTACACCTTC	CASRDGQVDGYTF
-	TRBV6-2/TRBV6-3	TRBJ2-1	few	TGTGCCAGCAGCCCACGGGCGGCAGGCAATGAGCAGTTCTTC	CASSPRAAGNEQFF
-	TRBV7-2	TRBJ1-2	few	TGTGCCAGCAGCTTCACGGGACACAGGGCTGCTGGCTACACCTTC	CASSFTGHRAAGYTF
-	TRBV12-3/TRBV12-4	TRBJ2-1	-	TGTGCCAGCAGTTTAAAGTCCTGGGGGAATGGCTACAATGGGCAGTTCTTC	CASSLKSWGNGYNGQFF
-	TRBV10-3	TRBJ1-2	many	TGTGCCATCAGTGACAGGGGCGGATATGGCTACACCTTC	CAISDRGGYGYTF
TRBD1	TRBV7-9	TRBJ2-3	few	TGTGCCAGCAGCTCCGGGACAGGGGGAAGCACAGATACGCAGTATTTT	CASSSGTGGSTDTQYF
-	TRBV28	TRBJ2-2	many	TGTGCCAGCAGTCCTTTTCCTTCAGGGGTTGACACCGGGGAGCTGTTTTTT	CASSPFPSGVDTGELFF
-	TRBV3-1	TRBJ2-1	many	TGTGCCAGCAGCGAAAGGGTGGGGGGTGCCTACAATGAGCAGTTCTTC	CASSERVGGAYNEQFF
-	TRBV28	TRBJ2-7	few	TGTGCCAGCAGAATACAGGGTGCCTCCTCCTACGAGCAGTACTTC	CASRIQGASSYEQYF
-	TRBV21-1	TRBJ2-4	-	TGTGCCAGCAGCAACATCGCTCCGGGATTGGAGTACTTC	CASSNIAPGLEYF
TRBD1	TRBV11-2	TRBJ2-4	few	TGTGCCAGCAGCTTAGTGGGACAGGGGGTTGATGGAGCCAAAAACATTCAGTACTTC	CASSLVGQGVDGAKNIQYF
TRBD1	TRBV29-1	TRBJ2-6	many	TGCACAACTCCGGGGACAGGGGGCGCGTATTCGGGGGCCAACGTCCTGACTTTC	CTTPGTGGAYSGANVLTF
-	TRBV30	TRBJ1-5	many	TGTGCCTGGAGTGATTTTGGGGAGCCCCAGCATTTT	CAWSDFGEPQHF
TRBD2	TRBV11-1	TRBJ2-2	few	TGTGCCAGCAGCCCGAAGATCGGACTAGCGGGAGTGAACACCGGGGAGCTGTTTTTT	CASSPKIGLAGVNTGELFF
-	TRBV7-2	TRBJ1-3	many	TGTGCCAGCAGCTTAGTCCCACCACCTAGCTCTGGAAACACCATATATTTT	CASSLVPPPSSGNTIYF
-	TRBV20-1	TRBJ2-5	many	TGCAGTGCTAGAGGGGGAGTAGGCTTAAGCGAGACCCAGTACTTC	CSARGGVGLSETQYF
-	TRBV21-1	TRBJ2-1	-	TGTGCCAGCAGCAGGGCATGCGGGAGCTCCTACAATGAGCAGTTCTTC	CASSRACGSSYNEQFF
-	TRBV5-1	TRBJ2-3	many	TGCGCCAGCAGCAGGAAGAGTGACACAGATACGCAGTATTTT	CASSRKSDTDTQYF
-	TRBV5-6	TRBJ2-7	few	TGTGCCAGCAGCTTCGGGGGGCAAGGGGGATACGAGCAGTACTTC	CASSFGGQGGYEQYF